The sequence of this T cell receptor beta chain was determined in a study of TIL therapy for anti-PD-1-resistant metastatic lung cancer. The wider study: Most patients had lung adenocarcinoma.

The immunoSEQ assay was v3. Sequencing depth was about 2 million read pairs for survey level, about 5-6 million for deep. The repertoire was sequenced with immunoSEQ multiplex PCR; TCRdb's copy has only in-frame clones and lacks some. The repertoire holds about 53,000 clones, 73% seen once, with 1.5% to 2% in the top ten. Specified time point: pre-treatment sample, taken before nivolumab and TIL therapy. Enrollment ran from 2017 to early 2020. Study-level results: Treatment-naive, never-smoker and oncogene-addicted patients were overrepresented in this highly selected cohort.

On this clone itself: Its target is not known.

This sample comprised blood, obtained at baseline. The receptor comes from a person between 30 and 79 years old with non-small cell lung cancer.

The CDR3 bases are TGTGCCAGCAGCGGACAGGGAGTGGCCGGGGAGCTGTTTTTT. Its translation is CASSGQGVAGELFF. The V and J genes are TRBV25-1 and TRBJ2-2; 8 nucleotides line up with TRBD1. The CDR3 has 14 residues. CDR1 is MGHDK, CDR2 SYGVNS, per germline. The ends lost 6 bases at V and 6 bases at J; junction bases unmatched: 6.